Below, one T cell receptor beta chain is given with its context. What it recognizes is unknown. These data are taken from a study of vaccination and CD4 T cells after COVID-19. With V trimmed by 0 bases and J by 6 bases, 4 bases remained unmatched. Germline CDR1 MNHEY, CDR2 SVGAGI. This CDR3 spans 15 amino acids. Cultured CD4+ T cell DNA was sequenced using the Oncomine TCR Beta short-read assay. A single record per CDR3 protein comes from TCRdb applying MiXCR to the PCR reads. The sample lists some 9,500 distinct CDR3 sequences; approximately 49% were seen once. Treatment here: approximately 9-day PBMC culture with coronavirus spike peptide pools or control peptides (ViraFEST assay). Researchers reported culturing around 2 million PBMCs per well with around 10 IU/ml IL-2 and 9 to 10 ug/ml peptide pools.

This sequence originates from a human donor who had recovered from COVID-19. The material sequenced was CD4+ T cells from blood, cultured in vitro. The rearrangement links TRBV6-5 to TRBJ2-2; TRBD2 agrees at 7 bases. DNA for the CDR3: TGTGCCAGCAGTTACTCCGGGACTACCCCCGGGGAGCTGTTTTTT. Its translation is CASSYSGTTPGELFF.